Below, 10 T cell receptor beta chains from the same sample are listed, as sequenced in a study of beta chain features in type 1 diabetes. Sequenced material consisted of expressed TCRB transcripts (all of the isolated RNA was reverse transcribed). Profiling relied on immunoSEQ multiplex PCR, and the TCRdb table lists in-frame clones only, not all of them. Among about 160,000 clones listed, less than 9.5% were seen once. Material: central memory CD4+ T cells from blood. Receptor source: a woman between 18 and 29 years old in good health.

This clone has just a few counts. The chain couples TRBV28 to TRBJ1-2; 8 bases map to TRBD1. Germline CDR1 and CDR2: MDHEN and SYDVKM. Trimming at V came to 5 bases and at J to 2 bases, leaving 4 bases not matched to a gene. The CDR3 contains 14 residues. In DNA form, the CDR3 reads TGTGCCAGCAGTCCTGGACAGGGCAACTATGGCTACACCTTC. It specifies CASSPGQGNYGYTF.

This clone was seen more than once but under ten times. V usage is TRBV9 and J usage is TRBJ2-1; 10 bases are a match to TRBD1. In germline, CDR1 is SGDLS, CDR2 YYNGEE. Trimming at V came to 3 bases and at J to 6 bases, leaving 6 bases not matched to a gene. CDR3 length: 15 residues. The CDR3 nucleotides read TGTGCCAGCAGCGCGGGGGGGACAGGGGTCAATGAGCAGTTCTTC. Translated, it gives CASSAGGTGVNEQFF.

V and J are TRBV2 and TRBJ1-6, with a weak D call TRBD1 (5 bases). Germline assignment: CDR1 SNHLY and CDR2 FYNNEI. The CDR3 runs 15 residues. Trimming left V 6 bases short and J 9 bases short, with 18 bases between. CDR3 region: CASRGGSQRGSPLHF. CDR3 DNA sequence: TGTGCCAGCAGGGGAGGGTCACAGAGGGGTTCACCCCTCCACTTT.

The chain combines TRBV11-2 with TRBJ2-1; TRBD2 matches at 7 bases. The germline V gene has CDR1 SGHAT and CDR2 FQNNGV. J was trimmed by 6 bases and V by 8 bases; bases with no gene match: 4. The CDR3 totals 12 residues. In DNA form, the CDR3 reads TGTGCCAGCCGGGACTACTCCAATGAGCAGTTCTTC. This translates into CASRDYSNEQFF.

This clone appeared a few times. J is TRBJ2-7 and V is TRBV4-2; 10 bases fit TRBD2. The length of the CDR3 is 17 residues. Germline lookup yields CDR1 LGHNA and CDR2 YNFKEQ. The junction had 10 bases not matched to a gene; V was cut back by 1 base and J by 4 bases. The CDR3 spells CASSQVGGPSGGYEQYF. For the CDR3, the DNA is TGTGCCAGCAGCCAAGTGGGAGGCCCTAGCGGGGGTTACGAGCAGTACTTC.

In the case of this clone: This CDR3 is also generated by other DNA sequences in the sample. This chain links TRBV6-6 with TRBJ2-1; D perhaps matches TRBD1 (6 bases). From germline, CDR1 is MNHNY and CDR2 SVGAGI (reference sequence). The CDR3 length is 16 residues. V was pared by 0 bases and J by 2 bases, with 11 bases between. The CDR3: CASSYSGAGAYNEQFF. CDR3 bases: TGTGCCAGCAGTTACTCGGGGGCCGGGGCCTACAATGAGCAGTTCTTC.

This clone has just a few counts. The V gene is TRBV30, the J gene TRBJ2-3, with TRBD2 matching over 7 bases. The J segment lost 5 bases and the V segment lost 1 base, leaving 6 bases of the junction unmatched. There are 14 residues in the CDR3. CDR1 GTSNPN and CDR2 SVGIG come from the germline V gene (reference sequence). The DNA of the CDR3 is TGTGCCTGGAGTGGCGGGGGATTCTTAGATACGCAGTATTTT. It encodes CAWSGGGFLDTQYF.

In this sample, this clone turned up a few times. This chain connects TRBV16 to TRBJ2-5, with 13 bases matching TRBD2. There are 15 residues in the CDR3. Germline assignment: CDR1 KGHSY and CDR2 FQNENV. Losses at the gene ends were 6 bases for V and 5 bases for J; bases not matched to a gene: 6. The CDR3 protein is CASSLGLAGVETQYF. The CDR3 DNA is TGTGCCAGCAGTCTAGGACTAGCGGGAGTCGAGACCCAGTACTTC.

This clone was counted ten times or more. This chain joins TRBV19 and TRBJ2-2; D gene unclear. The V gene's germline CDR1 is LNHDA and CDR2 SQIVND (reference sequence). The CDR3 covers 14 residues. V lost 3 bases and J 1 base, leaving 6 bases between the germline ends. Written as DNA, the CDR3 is TGTGCCAGTAGTATTGCAGTGAACACCGGGGAGCTGTTTTTT. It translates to CASSIAVNTGELFF.

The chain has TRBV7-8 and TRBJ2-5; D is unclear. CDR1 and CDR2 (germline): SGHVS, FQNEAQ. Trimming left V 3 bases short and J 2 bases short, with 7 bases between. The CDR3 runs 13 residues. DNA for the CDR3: TGTGCCAGCAGCTTGATCGGTCAAGAGACCCAGTACTTC. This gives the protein CASSLIGQETQYF.